These T cell receptor beta chains were read from a single sample in a study of blood T cell repertoires in COVID-19. The protocol was immunoSEQ multiplex PCR, while the TCRdb copy is restricted to in-frame clones and leaves out a portion. The sample carries roughly 41,000 clones, about 85% recorded once. Sequenced material: peripheral blood. These receptors were collected from a man aged 60-69 years with COVID-19, enrolled during active disease. CDR3s include the opening cysteine and the closing phenylalanine or tryptophan. A D gene is named only where the DNA matches it firmly. Rows may omit the clone size; those that give it use once, few, many or a size class.

V gene	J gene	clone size	D gene	CDR3 DNA	CDR3 protein
TRBV4-1	TRBJ2-7	NA	TRBD2	TGCGCCAGCAGCCAGGGCGTTGGACTAGCGGGAGAATACGAGCAGTACTTC	CASSQGVGLAGEYEQYF
TRBV7-8	TRBJ1-3	NA	NA	TGTGCCAGCAGCTTAGGTCCGGGTATGGCTTCTGGAAACACCATATATTTT	CASSLGPGMASGNTIYF
TRBV18	TRBJ1-4	few	TRBD1	TGTGCCAGCTCACCTCGGGACAGGGAAAAACTGTTTTTT	CASSPRDREKLFF
TRBV5-4	TRBJ1-2	NA	NA	TGTGCCAGCAGCTTGGGCCAGGGAAGGGGTGGCTACACCTTC	CASSLGQGRGGYTF
TRBV5-4	TRBJ2-1	NA	TRBD2	TGTGCCAGCAGGCGCTCACTAGCGGTTGACAATGAGCAGTTCTTC	CASRRSLAVDNEQFF
TRBV18	TRBJ1-2	few	NA	TGTGCCAGCTCACCCCTCGGAGGGTTGGATGGCTACACCTTC	CASSPLGGLDGYTF
TRBV15	TRBJ2-4	NA	NA	TGTGCCACCAGCATACCCAATAACATTCAGTGCTTC	CATSIPNNIQCF
TRBV27	TRBJ1-5	NA	NA	TGTGCCAGCAGTCCCAGATATAGCAATCAGCCCCAGCATTTT	CASSPRYSNQPQHF
TRBV7-2	TRBJ2-1	NA	NA	TGTGCCAGCAGCTTCCCCAGGATTCACGCTGAGCAGTTCTTC	CASSFPRIHAEQFF
TRBV2	TRBJ1-6	NA	NA	TGTGCCAGCAGGGGCGATAGGGGAATGATAAAGCCCCTCCACTTT	CASRGDRGMIKPLHF
TRBV5-4	TRBJ2-3	once	TRBD1	TGTGCCAGCAGCTTGGACAGGGGTACAGATACGCAGTATTTT	CASSLDRGTDTQYF